This T cell receptor (beta chain) was identified in a study of blood T cell repertoires in COVID-19. In the study overall: There were acute and convalescent COVID-19 samples, and they came from the United States, Italy and Spain.

Between the trimmed V and J ends, which lost 4 bases and 4 bases, there was a span of 17 bases. This CDR3 contains 15 residues. CDR1 is SGHTA and CDR2 is FQGTGA in the germline V gene. This clone appeared once. As processed by the authors: Estimation of nucleated cell counts relied on the amplification of reference gene primers. Clones were sequenced by immunoSEQ multiplex PCR, and TCRdb holds only the in-frame ones, with some missing. Clonal size and the V and J genes are those of that table, whereas D and trimming came from the DNA. The table lists about 69,000 clones, approximately 84% of them singletons.

The sequence derives from a middle-aged man with COVID-19, enrolled during active disease. The chain combines TRBV7-3 with TRBJ2-7; D perhaps matches TRBD2 (5 bases). The sequencing sample was made of peripheral blood. The CDR3 here is CASSSRELPIYEQYF. The CDR3 coding sequence is TGTGCCAGCAGCTCTAGGGAGTTACCAATTTACGAGCAGTACTTC. Based on the CDR3 plus reference TRBV7-3 and TRBJ2-7, the full variable domain is GAGVSQTPSNKVTEKGKYVELRCDPISGHTALYWYRQSLGQGPEFLIYFQGTGAADDSGLPNDRFFAVRPEGSVSTLKIQRTERGDSAVYLCASSSRELPIYEQYFGPGTRLTVT.